This TCR beta chain was recovered during a study of T cell repertoires in cytomegalovirus infection. The wider study: Epitope selection comprised recently identified HLA-C-restricted CMV epitopes and well-studied HLA-B-restricted CMV epitopes. Public TCR beta signatures marked donors with CMV infection and the matching HLA.

TCRdb reanalysed the reads using MiXCR and keeps one entry per CDR3 protein. The sample gives 400,000 to 600,000 distinct CDR3 sequences, under 55% of which show up once; 43% is in the top ten. From germline, CDR1 is SGHTA and CDR2 FQGNSA. The J segment lost 6 bases and the V segment lost 5 bases, leaving 10 bases of the junction unmatched. This CDR3 comprises 15 residues. A note on this clonotype: The target antigen is unknown.

Notes on the study in general: Public TCR beta family frequency separated CMV-and-HLA carriers, including in an independent cohort.

This specimen consisted of cultured PBMCs, obtained from culture after CMV antigen stimulation. The rearrangement uses TRBV7-2 and TRBJ2-3; TRBD1 aligns across 8 bases. This clonotype originated in a human donor in good health (CMV status not recorded). Some clones in this sample may be carry-over from other donors' samples. CDR3 in amino acids: CASSPAQGASDTQYF. CDR3 DNA: TGTGCCAGCAGCCCTGCGCAGGGGGCGTCGGATACGCAGTATTTT.